This T cell receptor beta chain was found in a study of early T cells in non-severe SARS-CoV-2 infection. Study summary: The chains were unpaired, and the sequenced material was bulk RNA from unsorted whole blood. General study results and limits: Anti-spike CD8 responses were favored by VDJdb matching, which missed private and CD4 specificities.

Regarding this clonotype: What it binds is not known.

The TCR library protocol attached unique molecular identifiers to the individual cDNA molecules. One entry per CDR3 protein, called by TCRdb with MiXCR from the 5' RACE reads. The data hold 100,000 to 150,000 distinct CDR3 sequences, with about 15% observed a single time. The V end lost 0 bases, the J end lost 4 bases, and 15 bases lay between the germline ends. Germline-derived CDR1 and CDR2 are MGHRA and YSYEKL. The CDR3 consists of 16 residues. The clonotype was recovered from an adult who was a healthcare worker with PCR-confirmed SARS-CoV-2 infection or an uninfected control (not recorded which). This chain connects TRBV4-1 to TRBJ1-2; D gene ambiguous. Sequenced material: whole blood. CDR3 sequence (DNA): TGCGCCAGCAGCCAAGATGAAACGGGTCTCCTCTATGGCTACACCTTC. Translated, it gives CASSQDETGLLYGYTF.